This record covers a single TCR beta chain. Regarding treatment: preoperative locoregional IRX-2 cytokine immunotherapy. This phase Ib study tested locoregional IRX-2 cytokine immunotherapy given before surgery. Profiling relied on immunoSEQ multiplex PCR, and the TCRdb table lists in-frame clones only, not all of them. Among about 28,000 clones listed, 70% to 85% were seen once. This entry is derived from a study of preoperative IRX-2 immunotherapy in early breast cancer. V dropped 5 bases and J dropped 6 bases, with 20 bases sitting between them. Germline V CDR1 and CDR2: SGDLS, YYNGEE. This CDR3 comprises 15 residues.

The chain carries TRBV9 and TRBJ1-2; the D is unclear. The sample was acquired from a patient treated with IRX-2 immunotherapy. The TCR was taken from a human donor with breast cancer. The CDR3 protein is CASSETLQSAHGYTF. For the CDR3, the DNA is TGTGCCAGCAGTGAAACTTTACAGTCAGCTCATGGCTACACCTTC.